One sample yielded the 2 T cell receptor beta chains listed below, sequenced in a study of shared clonotypes between healthy human individuals. The repertoire was sequenced with immunoSEQ multiplex PCR; TCRdb's copy has only in-frame clones and lacks some. This table holds around 2.5 million clones, 80% to 95% found once. Sequenced sample: naive CD4+ T cells from PBMCs. Subset defined: CD45RA+ positively selected. Receptor source: a young man in good health. Some clones in this sample may be carry-over from other donors' samples.

The chain uses TRBV5-6 and TRBJ2-3; TRBD2 matches at 7 bases. The length of the CDR3 is 13 residues. V gave up 10 bases and J gave up 0 bases; unmatched junction bases: 5. Germline CDR1 reads SGHDT; CDR2 reads YYEEEE. The CDR3 DNA reads as TGTGCCTCAAAGCGGGGCAGCACAGATACGCAGTATTTT. Amino acids: CASKRGSTDTQYF.

The CDR3 coding sequence is TGTGCCAGCAGGCCGGCCCGGAGGGGCACTGAAGCTTTCTTT. Encoded protein: CASRPARRGTEAFF. V gene TRBV28 combines with J gene TRBJ1-1; a possible D gene is TRBD1 (5 bases). There are 14 residues in the CDR3. V was trimmed by 6 bases and J by 4 bases, leaving 15 bases between them. The germline CDR1 and CDR2 sequences are MDHEN and SYDVKM.